The clone carrying this TCR beta chain has just one count. Its matching antigen is unknown. Germline-derived CDR1 and CDR2 are SGHRS and YFSETQ. V was pared by 5 bases and J by 2 bases, with 2 bases of the junction left unmatched. The CDR3 is made up of 13 amino acids. The data were obtained in a study of CD8+ T cells in alopecia areata. Overall study context: Those patients who were treated received oral tofacitinib, which was given at 5 to 10 mg twice daily for moderate-to-severe alopecia areata. General study points: Compared with normal scalp, lesional scalp had higher clonality and more expanded CD8+ clones.

Extracted from the samples, RNA was reverse transcribed into cDNA to serve as the sequencing template. The assay was immunoSEQ multiplex PCR, and TCRdb's table has in-frame clones only and misses some. This table holds 150,000 or so clones, around 47% found once. Collected material from alopecia areata patients comprised lesional scalp punch biopsies and peripheral blood. V and J are TRBV5-1 and TRBJ2-7; TRBD1 aligns across 9 bases. The clonotype comes from a human donor with alopecia areata. Sequencing was done on a sample of CD4+ T cells sorted from blood. CDR3 protein: CASRGTGTYEQYF. The CDR3 nucleotides are TGCGCCAGCAGAGGGACAGGGACCTACGAGCAGTACTTC.